This T cell receptor (beta chain) emerged from a study of CD8+ T cells in alopecia areata. CDR1 is GTSNPN and CDR2 is SVGIG in the germline V gene (reference sequence). The CDR3 covers 12 residues. V dropped 1 base and J dropped 4 bases, with 5 bases sitting between them. RNA was extracted and reverse transcribed into cDNA as the sequencing template. Method: immunoSEQ multiplex PCR; TCRdb's copy keeps in-frame clones and lacks some. Counted here are some 170,000 clones, 67% occurring once; the ten biggest clones make up more than 9.5%. The material sequenced was CD8+ T cells sorted from blood, taken at week 0. The clonotype comes from a human donor with alopecia areata. V and J are TRBV30 and TRBJ1-3, with D unresolved. For the CDR3, the DNA is TGTGCCTGGAGTGGCGGAGGAAACACCATATATTTT. Amino acid sequence: CAWSGGGNTIYF.